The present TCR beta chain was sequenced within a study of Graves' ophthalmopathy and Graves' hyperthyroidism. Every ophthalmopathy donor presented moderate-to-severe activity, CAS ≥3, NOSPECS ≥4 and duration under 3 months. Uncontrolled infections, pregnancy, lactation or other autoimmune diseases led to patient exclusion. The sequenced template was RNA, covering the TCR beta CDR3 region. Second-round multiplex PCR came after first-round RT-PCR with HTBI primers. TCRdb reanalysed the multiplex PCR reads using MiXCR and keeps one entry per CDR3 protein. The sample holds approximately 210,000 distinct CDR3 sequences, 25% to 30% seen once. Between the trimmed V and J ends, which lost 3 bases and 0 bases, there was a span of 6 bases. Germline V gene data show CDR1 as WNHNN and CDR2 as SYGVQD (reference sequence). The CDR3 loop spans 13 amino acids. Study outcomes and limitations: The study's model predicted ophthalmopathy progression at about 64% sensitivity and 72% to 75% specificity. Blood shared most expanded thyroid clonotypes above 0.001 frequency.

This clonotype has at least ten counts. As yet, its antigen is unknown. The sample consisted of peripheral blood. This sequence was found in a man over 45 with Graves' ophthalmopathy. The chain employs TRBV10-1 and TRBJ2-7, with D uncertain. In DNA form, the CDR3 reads TGCGCCAGCAGTGACGGCCTCTCCTACGAGCAGTACTTC. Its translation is CASSDGLSYEQYF.